These 7 T cell receptor beta chains came from one sample sequenced in a study of blood T cell repertoires in COVID-19. Assay used: immunoSEQ multiplex PCR; TCRdb lists only in-frame clones, some missing. The table shows 84,000 or so clones, with about 81% occurring only once. The specimen was peripheral blood. These receptors all stem from a human donor in a cohort sampled during active COVID-19.

The chain joins TRBV6-5 to TRBJ2-3, with 8 positions matching TRBD2. V trimming: 0 bases; J trimming: 4 bases; junction bases outside the gene matches: 3. The CDR3 sequence is 15 residues long. Germline assignment: CDR1 MNHEY and CDR2 SVGAGI. CDR3 sequence: CASSYSAGGSDTQYF. The CDR3 DNA reads as TGTGCCAGCAGTTACTCCGCGGGGGGATCAGATACGCAGTATTTT.

This clone was recorded at least ten times. The chain combines TRBV10-2 with TRBJ1-6, with 10 bases identical to TRBD1. CDR3 length equals 15 residues. V lost 3 bases to trimming and J lost 8 bases; unmatched junction nucleotides: 4. CDR1 is WSHSY, CDR2 SAAADI, per germline. CDR3 loop: CASSEGQGVDSPLHF. CDR3 sequence (DNA): TGCGCCAGCAGTGAAGGACAGGGGGTGGATTCACCCCTCCACTTT.

The rearrangement links TRBV30 to TRBJ1-4; D remains ambiguous. Germline V lookup: CDR1 GTSNPN, CDR2 SVGIG (reference sequence). The germline V and J ends were trimmed by 3 bases and 8 bases, with 13 bases remaining between them. The CDR3 totals 13 residues. The CDR3 loop reads CAWRRAGGEKLFF. The CDR3 DNA sequence: TGTGCCTGGAGGAGGGCCGGAGGGGAAAAACTGTTTTTT.

The chain employs TRBV19 and TRBJ2-5, with TRBD2 matching over 10 bases. Germline V gene sequence: CDR1 LNHDA, CDR2 SQIVND (reference sequence). The J segment lost 5 bases and the V segment lost 3 bases, leaving 6 bases of the junction unmatched. The CDR3 length is 15 residues. This CDR3 is CASSMVSGGRETQYF. CDR3 in DNA: TGTGCCAGTAGTATGGTTAGCGGGGGGCGGGAGACCCAGTACTTC.

The chain is built from TRBV6-4 and TRBJ2-5, with TRBD1 matching 9 bases. The CDR3 sequence is 16 residues long. CDR1 and CDR2 from the germline V gene are MRHNA and SNTAGT. V lost 4 bases, J lost 5 bases, and 11 bases stayed unmatched. CDR3 sequence: CASSVDRDRVRETQYF. DNA for the CDR3: TGTGCCAGCAGTGTCGACCGGGACAGGGTTCGGGAGACCCAGTACTTC.

V is TRBV30 and J is TRBJ1-5; unclear D gene. The CDR3 has 13 residues. Trimming stripped 0 bases from V and 4 bases from J, with 7 bases between. CDR1 is GTSNPN and CDR2 is SVGIG in the germline V gene (reference sequence). CDR3 sequence reads: CAWSVSGNQPQHF. CDR3 DNA: TGTGCCTGGAGTGTATCGGGAAATCAGCCCCAGCATTTT.

This clone has a single count. This chain links TRBV6-5 with TRBJ1-1, with D maybe TRBD1 (6 bases). CDR3 size: 15 residues. Germline assignment: CDR1 MNHEY and CDR2 SVGAGI. The V end was cut by 2 bases, the J end by 0 bases, with 10 bases between. In DNA, the CDR3 is TGTGCCAGCAGTTACCGAGGGGGTATGAACACTGAAGCTTTCTTT. As protein: CASSYRGGMNTEAFF.